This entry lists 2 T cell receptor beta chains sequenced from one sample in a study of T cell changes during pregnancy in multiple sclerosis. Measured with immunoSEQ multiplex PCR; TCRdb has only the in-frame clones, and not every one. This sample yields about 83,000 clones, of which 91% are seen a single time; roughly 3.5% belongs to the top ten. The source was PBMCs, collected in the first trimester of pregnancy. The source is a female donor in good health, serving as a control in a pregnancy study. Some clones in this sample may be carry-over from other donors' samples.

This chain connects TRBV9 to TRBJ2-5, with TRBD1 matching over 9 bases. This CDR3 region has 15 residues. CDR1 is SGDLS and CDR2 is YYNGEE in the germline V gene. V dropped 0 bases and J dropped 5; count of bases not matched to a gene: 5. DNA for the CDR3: TGTGCCAGCAGCGTAGCGGGACAGGGAAGGGAGACCCAGTACTTC. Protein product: CASSVAGQGRETQYF.

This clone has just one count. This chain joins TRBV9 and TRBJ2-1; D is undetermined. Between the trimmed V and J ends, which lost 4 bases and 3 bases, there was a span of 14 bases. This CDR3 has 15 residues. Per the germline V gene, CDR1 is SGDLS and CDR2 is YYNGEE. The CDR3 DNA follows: TGTGCCAGCAGCCCACGGCGCGGTCTCTACAATGAGCAGTTCTTC. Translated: CASSPRRGLYNEQFF.